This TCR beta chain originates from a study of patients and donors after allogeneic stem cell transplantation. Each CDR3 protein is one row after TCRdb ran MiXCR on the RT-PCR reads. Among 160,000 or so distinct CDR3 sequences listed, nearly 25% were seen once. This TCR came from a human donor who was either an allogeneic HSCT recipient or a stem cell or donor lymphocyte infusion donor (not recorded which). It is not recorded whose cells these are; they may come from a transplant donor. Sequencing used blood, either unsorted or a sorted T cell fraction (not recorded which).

The DNA for the CDR3 is TGTGCCAGCAGTACACTAGCGGGAGTGGGAGATACGCAGTATTTT. Protein product: CASSTLAGVGDTQYF. The V call is TRBV27, the J call TRBJ2-3; 11 positions agree with TRBD2. V lost 5 bases to trimming and J lost 5 bases; unmatched junction nucleotides: 6. Germline values: CDR1 MNHEY, CDR2 SMNVEV (reference sequence). The CDR3 is 15 residues long.